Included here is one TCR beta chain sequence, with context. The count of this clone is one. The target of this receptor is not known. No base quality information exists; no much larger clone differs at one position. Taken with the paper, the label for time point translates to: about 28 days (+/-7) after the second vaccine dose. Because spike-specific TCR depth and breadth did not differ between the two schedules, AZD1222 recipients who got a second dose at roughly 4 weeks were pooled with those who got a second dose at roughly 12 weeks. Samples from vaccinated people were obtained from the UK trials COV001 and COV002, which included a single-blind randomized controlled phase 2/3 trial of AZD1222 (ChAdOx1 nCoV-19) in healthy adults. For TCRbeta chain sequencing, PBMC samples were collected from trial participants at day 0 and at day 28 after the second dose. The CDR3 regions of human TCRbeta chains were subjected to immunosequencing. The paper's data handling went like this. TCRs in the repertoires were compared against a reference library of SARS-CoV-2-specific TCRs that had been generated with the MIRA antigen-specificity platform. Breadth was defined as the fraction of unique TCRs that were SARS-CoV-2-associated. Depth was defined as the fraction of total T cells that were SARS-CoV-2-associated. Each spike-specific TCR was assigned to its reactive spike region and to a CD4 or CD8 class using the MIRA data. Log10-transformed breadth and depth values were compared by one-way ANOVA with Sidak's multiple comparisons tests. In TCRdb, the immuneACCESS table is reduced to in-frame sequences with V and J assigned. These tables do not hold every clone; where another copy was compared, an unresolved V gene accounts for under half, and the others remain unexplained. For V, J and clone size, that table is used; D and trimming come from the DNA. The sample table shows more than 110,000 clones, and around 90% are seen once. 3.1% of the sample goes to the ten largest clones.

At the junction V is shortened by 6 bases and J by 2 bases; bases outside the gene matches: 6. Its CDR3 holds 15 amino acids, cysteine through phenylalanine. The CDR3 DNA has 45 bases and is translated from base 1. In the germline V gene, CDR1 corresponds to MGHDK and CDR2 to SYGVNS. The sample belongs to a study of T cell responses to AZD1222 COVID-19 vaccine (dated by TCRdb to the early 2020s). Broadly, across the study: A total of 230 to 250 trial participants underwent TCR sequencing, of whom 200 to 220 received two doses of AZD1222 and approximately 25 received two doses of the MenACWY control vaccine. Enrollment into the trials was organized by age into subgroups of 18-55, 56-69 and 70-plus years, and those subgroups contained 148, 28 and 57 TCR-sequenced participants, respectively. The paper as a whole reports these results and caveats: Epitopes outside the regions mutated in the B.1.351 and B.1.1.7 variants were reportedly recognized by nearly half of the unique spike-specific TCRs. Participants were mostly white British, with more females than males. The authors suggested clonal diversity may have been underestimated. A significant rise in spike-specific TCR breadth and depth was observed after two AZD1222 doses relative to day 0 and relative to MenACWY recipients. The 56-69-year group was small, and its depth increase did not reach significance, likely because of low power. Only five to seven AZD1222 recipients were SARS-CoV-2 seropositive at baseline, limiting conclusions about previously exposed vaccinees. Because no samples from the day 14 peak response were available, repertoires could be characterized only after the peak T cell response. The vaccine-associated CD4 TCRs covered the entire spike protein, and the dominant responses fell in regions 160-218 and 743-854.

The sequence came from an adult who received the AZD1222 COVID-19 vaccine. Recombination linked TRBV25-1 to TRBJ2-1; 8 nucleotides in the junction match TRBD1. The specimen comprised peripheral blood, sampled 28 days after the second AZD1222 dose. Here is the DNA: TGTGCCAGCAGCCACCCGACAGGGGCCTACAATGAGCAGTTCTTC. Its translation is CASSHPTGAYNEQFF.